This TCR beta chain is drawn from a study of CD8+ T cells in alopecia areata. As regards this clone: Its antigen is not identified.

PBMC-derived CD4+ and CD8+ T cells were sorted. This CDR3 is 12 amino acids long. From germline, CDR1 is SGDLS and CDR2 YYNGEE. The V end lost 0 bases, the J end lost 10 bases, and 9 bases lay between the germline ends. Extraction and reverse transcription of RNA yielded cDNA as the sequencing template. TCRdb keeps only in-frame clones here, not all; method: immunoSEQ multiplex PCR. The table shows 150,000 or so clones, with 55% occurring only once. Study-level results: Elevated clonality characterized lesional scalp relative to normal scalp, particularly in alopecia totalis/universalis. Against the mouse data, patients shared TCRs less clearly, possibly for HLA reasons. Scalp samples also yield sequences of resident alphabeta T cells from normal skin.

The V and J genes are TRBV9 and TRBJ2-3, with D perhaps matching TRBD1 or TRBD2 (6 bases each). The receptor was derived from a human donor in good health. Source material: CD4+ T cells sorted from blood. The CDR3 DNA reads as TGTGCCAGCAGCGTAGTTGGGGGGCCGCAGTATTTT. This sequence encodes CASSVVGGPQYF.